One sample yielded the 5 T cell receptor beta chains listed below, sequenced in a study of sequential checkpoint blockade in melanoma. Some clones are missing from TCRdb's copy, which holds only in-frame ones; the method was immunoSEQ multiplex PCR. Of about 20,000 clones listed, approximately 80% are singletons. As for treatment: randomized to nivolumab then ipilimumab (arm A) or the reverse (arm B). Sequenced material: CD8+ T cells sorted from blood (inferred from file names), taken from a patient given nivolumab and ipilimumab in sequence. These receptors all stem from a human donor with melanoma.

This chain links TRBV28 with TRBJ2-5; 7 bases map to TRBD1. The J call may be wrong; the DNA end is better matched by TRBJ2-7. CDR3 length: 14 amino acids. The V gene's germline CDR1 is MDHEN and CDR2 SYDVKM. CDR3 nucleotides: TGTGCCAGCAGTTTGACAGGGAGCTCCTACGAGCAGTACTTC. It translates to CASSLTGSSYEQYF.

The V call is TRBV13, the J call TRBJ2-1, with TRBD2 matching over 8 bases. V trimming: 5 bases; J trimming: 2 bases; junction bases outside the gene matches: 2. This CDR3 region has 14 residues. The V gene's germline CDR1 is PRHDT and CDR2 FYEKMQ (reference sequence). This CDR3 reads CASSVGGAYNEQFF. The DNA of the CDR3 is TGTGCCAGCAGCGTCGGGGGGGCCTACAATGAGCAGTTCTTC.

The CDR3 DNA reads TGTGCCAGCAGCCAAGAGACAGGGAACTATGGCTACACCTTC. Its protein is CASSQETGNYGYTF. J is TRBJ1-2 and V is TRBV4-2, with 7 bases aligning to TRBD1. The CDR3 is made up of 14 amino acids. CDR1 and CDR2 from the germline V gene are LGHNA and YNFKEQ. J was trimmed by 2 bases and V by 0 bases; bases with no gene match: 0.

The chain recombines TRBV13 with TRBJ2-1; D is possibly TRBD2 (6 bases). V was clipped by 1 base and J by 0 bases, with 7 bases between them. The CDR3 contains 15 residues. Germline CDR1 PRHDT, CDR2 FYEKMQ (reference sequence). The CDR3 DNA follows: TGTGCCAGCAGCTTAGAGACTAGCTCCTACAATGAGCAGTTCTTC. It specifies CASSLETSSYNEQFF.

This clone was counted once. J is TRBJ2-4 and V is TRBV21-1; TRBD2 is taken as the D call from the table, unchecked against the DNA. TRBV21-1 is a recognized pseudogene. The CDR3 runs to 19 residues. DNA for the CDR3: TGTGCCAGCAGCAAAGGGGCGGTGGGGGGGCTTCCAGCCAAAAACATTCAGTACTTC. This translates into CASSKGAVGGLPAKNIQYF.